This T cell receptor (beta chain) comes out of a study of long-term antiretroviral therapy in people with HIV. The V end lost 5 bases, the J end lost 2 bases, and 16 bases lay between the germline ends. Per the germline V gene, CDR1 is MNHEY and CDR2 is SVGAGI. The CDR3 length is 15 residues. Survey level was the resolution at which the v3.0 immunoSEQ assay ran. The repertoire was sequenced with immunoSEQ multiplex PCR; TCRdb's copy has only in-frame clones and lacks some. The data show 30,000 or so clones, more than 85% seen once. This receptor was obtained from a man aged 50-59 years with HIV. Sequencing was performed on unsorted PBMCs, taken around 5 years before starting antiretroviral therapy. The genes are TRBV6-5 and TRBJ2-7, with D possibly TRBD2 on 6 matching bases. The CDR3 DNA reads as TGTGCCAGCAGTCCGGGACTCTCGGCCACCTACGAGCAGTACTTC. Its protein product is CASSPGLSATYEQYF.